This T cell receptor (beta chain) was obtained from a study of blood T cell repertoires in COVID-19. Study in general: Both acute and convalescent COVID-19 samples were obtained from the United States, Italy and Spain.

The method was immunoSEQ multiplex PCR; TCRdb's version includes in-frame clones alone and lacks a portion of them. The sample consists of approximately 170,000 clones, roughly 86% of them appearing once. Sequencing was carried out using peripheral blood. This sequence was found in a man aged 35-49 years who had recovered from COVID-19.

The CDR3, as DNA: TGTGCCAGCAGTTACTCTAGCGGGGGCCACGAGCAGTACTTC. Translation gives CASSYSSGGHEQYF. The chain couples TRBV6-2 or TRBV6-3 to TRBJ2-7; 9 bases align to TRBD2. The CDR3 totals 14 residues. Germline V CDR1 and CDR2: MNHEY, SVGEGT. V dropped 0 bases and J dropped 5; count of bases not matched to a gene: 2.